This T cell receptor beta chain was sequenced for a study of CD8 T cells in Susac syndrome. A quantity of roughly 0.5 to 1 ug RNA underwent reverse transcription using random hexamers. TCRdb analysed the immunoSEQ multiplex PCR reads with MiXCR anew, one entry per CDR3 protein. This table has about 210,000 distinct CDR3 sequences, about 96% appearing once. The germline V gene encodes CDR1 SNHLY and CDR2 FYNNEI. Between the trimmed V and J ends, which lost 5 bases and 4 bases, there was a span of 15 bases. The CDR3 consists of 15 residues. The sequence was collected from a human donor with multiple sclerosis. Sequenced sample: CD4+ T cells from PBMCs. The chain has TRBV2 and TRBJ2-1; D not resolved. The DNA for the CDR3 is TGTGCCAGCAGTCTACTACGTTCACCATACAATGAGCAGTTCTTC. It codes for CASSLLRSPYNEQFF.